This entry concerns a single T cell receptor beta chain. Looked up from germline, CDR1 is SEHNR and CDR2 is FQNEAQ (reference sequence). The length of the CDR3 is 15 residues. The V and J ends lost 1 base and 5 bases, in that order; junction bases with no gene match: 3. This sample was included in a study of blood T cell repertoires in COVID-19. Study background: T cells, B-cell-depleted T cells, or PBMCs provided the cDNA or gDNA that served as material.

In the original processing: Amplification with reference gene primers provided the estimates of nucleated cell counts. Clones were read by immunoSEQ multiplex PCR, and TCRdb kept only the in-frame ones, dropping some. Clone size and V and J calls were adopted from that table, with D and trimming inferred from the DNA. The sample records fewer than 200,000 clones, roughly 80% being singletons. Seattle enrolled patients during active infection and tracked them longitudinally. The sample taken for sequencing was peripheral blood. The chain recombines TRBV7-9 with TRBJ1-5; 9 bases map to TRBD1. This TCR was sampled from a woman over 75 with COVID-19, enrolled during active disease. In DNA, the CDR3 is TGTGCCAGCAGCTTAGGGGGACAGGGATATCAGCCCCAGCATTTT. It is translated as CASSLGGQGYQPQHF.